This T cell receptor (beta chain) was captured in a study of cytomegalovirus exposure and HLA in healthy donors. The PCR used 60 Vbeta and 13 Jbeta primers. Sequencing was performed with immunoSEQ multiplex PCR; in TCRdb, only in-frame clones are kept and a portion is missing. This repertoire shows 150,000 to 200,000 clones, roughly 73% found once; its top ten account for 1.5% to 2%. The CDR3 runs 15 residues. The V and J ends lost 0 bases and 5 bases respectively, with 13 bases between them. In germline, CDR1 is MGHRA, CDR2 YSYEKL. The sequence derives from a young woman in good health and CMV-seronegative. The chain employs TRBV4-1 and TRBJ2-5; perhaps TRBD2 as D (6 bases). The sequencing sample was made of PBMCs. The CDR3 DNA reads as TGCGCCAGCAGCCAAGATTGGACTACGGGCGAGACCCAGTACTTC. Encoded protein: CASSQDWTTGETQYF.